Listed here are 21 T cell receptor beta chains from one sample, sequenced in a study of blood T cells in healthy people across ages. Using a J-beta primer mix together with a sample-barcoded 5' primer, a second PCR was run for about 7 to 12 cycles. MiXCR, applied by TCRdb to the 5' RACE reads, yields one record per CDR3 protein. The repertoire consists of some 640,000 distinct CDR3 sequences, with approximately 30% occurring once and the leading ten covering around a sixth. Sequencing was carried out using blood. The receptors shown here come from an elderly woman in good health.

Note on this clonotype: A single base separates this from a much larger clone, so it may be a read error. The chain recombines TRBV11-3 with TRBJ2-5; TRBD2 agrees at 11 bases. Trimming at V came to 0 bases and at J to 11 bases, leaving 14 bases not matched to a gene. This CDR3 region has 17 residues. Germline V gives CDR1 SGHNT, CDR2 YENEEA. CDR3 region: CASSLDLASGGKNEQYF. CDR3 in DNA: TGTGCCAGCAGCTTAGATCTGGCTAGCGGGGGGAAAAATGAGCAGTACTTC.

This clonotype has at least ten counts. The CDR3 protein is CASSLEQGYEQYF. The CDR3 DNA reads as TGTGCCAGCAGCTTGGAACAGGGCTACGAGCAGTACTTC. This sequence joins TRBV7-7 and TRBJ2-7; TRBD1 might be the D (6 bases). Germline V lookup: CDR1 SSHAT, CDR2 FNYEAQ (reference sequence). The ends were cut back, 3 bases at V and 3 bases at J, with 9 bases in the middle. The CDR3 is made up of 13 amino acids.

This clonotype was recorded at least ten times. V gene TRBV3-1 combines with J gene TRBJ2-5, with 11 bases lining up with TRBD2. With 4 bases clipped from V and 2 bases from J, the junction kept 6 bases outside the gene matches. Germline CDR1 is LGHDT and CDR2 is YNNKEL (reference sequence). The CDR3 is 16 amino acids. This CDR3 is CASSLGLAGLQETQYF. CDR3 in DNA: TGTGCCAGCAGCCTCGGACTAGCGGGCCTACAAGAGACCCAGTACTTC.

The V call is TRBV4-1, the J call TRBJ2-1; 11 bases line up with TRBD2. Germline CDR1 is MGHRA and CDR2 is YSYEKL. The CDR3 covers 18 residues. J lost 1 base, V lost 3 bases, and 8 bases had no gene match. CDR3 sequence (DNA): TGCGCCAGCAGCCATCCGACCGGGACTAGCGGATCCTACAATGAGCAGTTCTTC. Amino acid sequence: CASSHPTGTSGSYNEQFF.

This clonotype turned up a few times. A much larger clone lies a single base off, so this may be a read error. The chain employs TRBV20-1 and TRBJ2-7, with D perhaps TRBD2 (6 bases). The CDR3 is made up of 12 amino acids. Germline-derived CDR1 and CDR2 are DFQATT and SNEGSKA (reference sequence). The ends were cut back, 2 bases at V and 7 bases at J, with 12 bases in the middle. This chain's CDR3 is CSARHGSNEQYF. The CDR3 nucleotides read TGCAGTGCTAGACACGGGAGCAATGAGCAGTACTTC.

This clonotype was counted many times. The V call is TRBV7-3, the J call TRBJ2-7, with D tentatively TRBD1 (6 bases). The CDR3 loop spans 15 amino acids. In germline, CDR1 is SGHTA, CDR2 FQGTGA. Trimming left V 5 bases short and J 0 bases short, with 14 bases between. The DNA for the CDR3 is TGTGCCAGCAGCCTACACAGGGCTAGCTCCTACGAGCAGTACTTC. It encodes CASSLHRASSYEQYF.

This clonotype was detected many times. The rearrangement joins TRBV7-2 to TRBJ1-2, with a weak D call TRBD1 (5 bases). Trimming stripped 1 base from V and 8 bases from J, with 8 bases between. The germline gives CDR1 SGHTA, CDR2 FQGNSA. The CDR3 is 12 amino acids. CDR3 DNA sequence: TGTGCCAGCAGCTTAGAGCAGGGCGGCTACACCTTC. This gives the protein CASSLEQGGYTF.

This clonotype was recorded a few times. The rearrangement links TRBV6-5 to TRBJ1-1; 9 bases are shared with TRBD1. The germline CDR1 and CDR2 sequences are MNHEY and SVGAGI. The CDR3 loop spans 18 amino acids. V trimming: 2 bases; J trimming: 1 base; junction bases outside the gene matches: 11. The CDR3 bases are TGTGCCAGCAGTTACCCGGTCGGGACAGGGAGTTCGAACACTGAAGCTTTCTTT. Its translation is CASSYPVGTGSSNTEAFF.

In this sample, this clonotype turned up a few times. The J gene is TRBJ1-4, the V gene TRBV6-6; D unresolved. The CDR3 spans 15 residues. CDR1 and CDR2 (germline): MNHNY, SVGAGI (reference sequence). Trimming shortened V by 5 bases and J by 3 bases, and 13 bases separated the two germline ends. CDR3 in amino acids: CASSHQGEPNEKLFF. The CDR3 coding sequence is TGTGCCAGCAGTCACCAAGGAGAGCCTAATGAAAAACTGTTTTTT.

The table lists this clonotype with a few counts. The chain recombines TRBV25-1 with TRBJ1-1; D gene uncertain. The germline gives CDR1 MGHDK, CDR2 SYGVNS. The CDR3 covers 13 residues. Trimming left V 2 bases short and J 4 bases short, with 8 bases between. CDR3 bases: TGTGCCAGCAGTGAAGGTAGTGGCACTGAAGCTTTCTTT. It codes for CASSEGSGTEAFF.

This clonotype was counted ten times or more. The rearrangement uses TRBV7-8 and TRBJ2-3; tentative D call: TRBD1 (6 bases). CDR1 and CDR2 (germline): SGHVS, FQNEAQ. CDR3 length equals 14 residues. V shed 5 bases and J shed 6 bases, with 15 bases lying between them. As DNA, the CDR3 is TGTGCCAGCAGCACCTTGCTGGGGGCCGATACGCAGTATTTT. It translates to CASSTLLGADTQYF. Supplemented by reference TRBV7-8 and TRBJ2-3, the full variable domain reads GAGVSQSPRYKVAKRGQDVALRCDPISGHVSLFWYQQALGQGPEFLTYFQNEAQLDKSGLPSDRFFAERPEGSVSTLKIQRTQQEDSAVYLCASSTLLGADTQYFGPGTRLTVL.

Comments on this clonotype: A much larger clone lies one base from this, so it may be a read error. The chain links TRBV5-4 to TRBJ2-1; D uncertain. The V gene's germline CDR1 is SGHNT and CDR2 YYREEE (reference sequence). The CDR3 has 13 amino acids. CDR3 residues: CASGLSPSDEQFF. The CDR3 coding sequence is TGTGCCAGCGGCTTGTCCCCGTCTGATGAGCAGTTCTTC.

This clonotype was counted once. This rearrangement joins TRBV21-1 to TRBJ2-7; the D segment call TRBD1 is taken from the table without a DNA check. TRBV21-1 is a pseudogene locus. CDR3 size: 15 residues. CDR3 nucleotides: TGTGCCAGCAGCAAGGGGGCCATAAGCTCCTACGAGCAGTACTTC. Its protein is CASSKGAISSYEQYF.

This chain links TRBV7-7 with TRBJ1-2, with 9 nucleotides matching TRBD1. The V gene's germline CDR1 is SSHAT and CDR2 FNYEAQ (reference sequence). Germline trimming cut 5 bases from V and 7 bases from J; bases unmatched to any gene: 8. The CDR3 is 14 residues long. CDR3: CASSREGQGPGYTF. Here the CDR3 DNA reads TGTGCCAGCAGCCGAGAAGGACAGGGGCCTGGCTACACCTTC.

This clonotype was picked up many times. The chain has TRBV20-1 and TRBJ2-3, with 11 bases lining up with TRBD1. Trimming took 1 base from V and 5 from J; bases not matched to a gene: 8. The CDR3 runs 16 residues. Germline CDR1 is DFQATT and CDR2 is SNEGSKA (reference sequence). This CDR3 reads CSARGAGQGVRDTQYF. The CDR3 bases are TGCAGTGCTAGAGGCGCGGGACAGGGGGTTCGAGATACGCAGTATTTT.

The chain uses TRBV7-2 and TRBJ2-1, with 12 bases identical to TRBD1. The CDR3 has 19 amino acids. V was clipped by 4 bases and J by 7 bases; unmatched bases: 17. Per the germline V gene, CDR1 is SGHTA and CDR2 is FQGNSA. CDR3 residues: CASSSPLGLGTGGMNEQFF. CDR3 coding DNA: TGTGCCAGCAGCTCTCCCCTGGGCCTTGGGACAGGGGGCATGAATGAGCAGTTCTTC. The complete variable domain, with remaining parts taken from reference TRBV7-2 and TRBJ2-1, reads GAGVSQSPSNKVTEKGKDVELRCDPISGHTALYWYRQSLGQGLEFLIYFQGNSAPDKSGLPSDRFSAERTGGSVSTLTIQRTQQEDSAVYLCASSSPLGLGTGGMNEQFFGPGTRLTVL.

This clonotype has ten or more counts. The chain joins TRBV29-1 to TRBJ1-2, with no clear D. CDR1 is SQVTM and CDR2 is ANQGSEA in the germline V gene. This CDR3 comprises 13 residues. V lost 3 bases and J lost 8, with 16 bases in between. CDR3 in amino acids: CSVDPMEAAGYTF. The CDR3, as DNA: TGCAGCGTTGATCCAATGGAGGCCGCGGGCTACACCTTC.

This clonotype occurred many times. The chain is built from TRBV10-3 and TRBJ1-5; tentative D call: TRBD1 (6 bases). This CDR3 spans 15 amino acids. Germline V gene lookup returns CDR1 ENHRY and CDR2 SYGVKD. V lost 6 bases and J 1 base, leaving 13 bases between the germline ends. Written as DNA, the CDR3 is TGTGCCATCAGCGGAACAGGGATCAGCAATCAGCCCCAGCATTTT. Translated, it gives CAISGTGISNQPQHF.

This clonotype was counted many times. This chain uses TRBV20-1 with TRBJ2-3, with TRBD2 matching 9 bases. This CDR3 has 15 residues. Germline values: CDR1 DFQATT, CDR2 SNEGSKA (reference sequence). Losses at the gene ends were 1 base for V and 3 bases for J; bases not matched to a gene: 5. CDR3 DNA: TGCAGTGCTAGAGGACTAGCGGACATGACAGATACGCAGTATTTT. Amino acid sequence: CSARGLADMTDTQYF.

The chain joins TRBV7-2 to TRBJ1-1; 11 bases agree with TRBD1. The V gene's germline CDR1 is SGHTA and CDR2 FQGNSA. The CDR3 is 15 amino acids. V lost 5 bases, J lost 4 bases, and 6 bases stayed unmatched. The CDR3 coding sequence is TGTGCCAGCAGCCCAGGGACAGGGGGGGTCACTGAAGCTTTCTTT. This sequence encodes CASSPGTGGVTEAFF.

This clonotype has ten or more counts. V is TRBV10-3 and J is TRBJ1-5, with a possible D match to TRBD1 (5 bases). V shed 2 bases and J shed 7 bases, with 15 bases lying between them. The germline V gene encodes CDR1 ENHRY and CDR2 SYGVKD. The CDR3 has 15 residues. CDR3 in amino acids: CAISEGVGGEQPQHF. CDR3 bases: TGTGCCATCAGTGAGGGGGTCGGGGGGGAACAGCCCCAGCATTTT.